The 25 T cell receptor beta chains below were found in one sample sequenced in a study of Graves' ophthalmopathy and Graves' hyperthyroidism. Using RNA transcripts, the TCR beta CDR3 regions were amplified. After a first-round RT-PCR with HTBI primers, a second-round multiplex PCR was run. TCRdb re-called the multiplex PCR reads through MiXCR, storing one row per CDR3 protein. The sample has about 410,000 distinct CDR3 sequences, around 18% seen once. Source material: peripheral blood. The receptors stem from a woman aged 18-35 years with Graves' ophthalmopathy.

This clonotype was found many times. The CDR3 nucleotides are TGCAGCGCGGAGGGGGAGCGAGCTTTCTTT. As protein: CSAEGERAFF. The rearrangement joins TRBV29-1 to TRBJ1-1; weak D call: TRBD1 (6 bases). V lost 7 bases and J lost 10, with 13 bases in between. The CDR3 extends over 10 amino acids. Germline V gene sequence: CDR1 SQVTM, CDR2 ANQGSEA.

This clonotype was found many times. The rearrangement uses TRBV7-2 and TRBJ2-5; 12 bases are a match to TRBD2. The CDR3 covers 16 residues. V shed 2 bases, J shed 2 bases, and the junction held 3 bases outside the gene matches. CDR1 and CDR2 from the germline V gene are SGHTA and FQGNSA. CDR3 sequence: CASSLLLAGGQETQYF. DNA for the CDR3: TGTGCCAGCAGCTTACTCCTAGCGGGGGGGCAAGAGACCCAGTACTTC. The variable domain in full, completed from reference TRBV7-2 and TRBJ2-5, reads GAGVSQSPSNKVTEKGKDVELRCDPISGHTALYWYRQSLGQGLEFLIYFQGNSAPDKSGLPSDRFSAERTGGSVSTLTIQRTQQEDSAVYLCASSLLLAGGQETQYFGPGTRLLVL.

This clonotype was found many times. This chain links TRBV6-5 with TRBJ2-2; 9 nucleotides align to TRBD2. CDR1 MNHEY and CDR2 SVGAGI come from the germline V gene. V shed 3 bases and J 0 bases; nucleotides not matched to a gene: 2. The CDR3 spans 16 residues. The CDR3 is CASSYLAGANTGELFF. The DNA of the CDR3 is TGTGCCAGCAGTTATTTAGCGGGAGCGAACACCGGGGAGCTGTTTTTT.

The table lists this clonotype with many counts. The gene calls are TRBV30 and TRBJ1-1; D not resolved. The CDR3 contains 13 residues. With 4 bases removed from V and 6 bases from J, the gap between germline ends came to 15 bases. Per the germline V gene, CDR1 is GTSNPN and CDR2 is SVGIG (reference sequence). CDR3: CAWTAMSKAEAFF. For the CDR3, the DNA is TGTGCCTGGACTGCGATGTCTAAGGCTGAAGCTTTCTTT.

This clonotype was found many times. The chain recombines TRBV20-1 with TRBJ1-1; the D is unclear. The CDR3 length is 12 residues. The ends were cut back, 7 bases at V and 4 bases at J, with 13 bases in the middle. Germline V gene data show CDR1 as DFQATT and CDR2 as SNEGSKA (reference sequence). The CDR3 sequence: CSEASEGTEAFF. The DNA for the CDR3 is TGCAGTGAGGCTTCCGAGGGCACTGAAGCTTTCTTT.

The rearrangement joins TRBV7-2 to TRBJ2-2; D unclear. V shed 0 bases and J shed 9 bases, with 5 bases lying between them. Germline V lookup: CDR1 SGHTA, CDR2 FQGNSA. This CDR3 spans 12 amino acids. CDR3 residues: CASSLARRELFF. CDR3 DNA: TGTGCCAGCAGCTTAGCTAGACGGGAGCTGTTTTTT.

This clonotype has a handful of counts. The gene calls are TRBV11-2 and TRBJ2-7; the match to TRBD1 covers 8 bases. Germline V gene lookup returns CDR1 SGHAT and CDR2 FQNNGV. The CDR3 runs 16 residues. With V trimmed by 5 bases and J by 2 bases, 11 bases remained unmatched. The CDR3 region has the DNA TGTGCCAGCAGCCTTCGACCCGCAGGGGGCCCCTACGAGCAGTACTTC. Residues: CASSLRPAGGPYEQYF.

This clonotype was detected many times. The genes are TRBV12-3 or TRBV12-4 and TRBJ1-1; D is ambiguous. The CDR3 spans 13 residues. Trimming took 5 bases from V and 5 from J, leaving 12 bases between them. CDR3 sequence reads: CASSPGLGTEAFF. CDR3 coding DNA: TGTGCCAGCAGTCCGGGCCTTGGGACTGAAGCTTTCTTT.

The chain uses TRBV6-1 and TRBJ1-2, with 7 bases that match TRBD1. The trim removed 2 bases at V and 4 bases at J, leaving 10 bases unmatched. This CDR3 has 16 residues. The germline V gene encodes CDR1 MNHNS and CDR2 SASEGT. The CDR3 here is CASSEPRQGGGYGYTF. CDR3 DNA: TGTGCCAGCAGTGAACCACGACAGGGAGGGGGCTATGGCTACACCTTC.

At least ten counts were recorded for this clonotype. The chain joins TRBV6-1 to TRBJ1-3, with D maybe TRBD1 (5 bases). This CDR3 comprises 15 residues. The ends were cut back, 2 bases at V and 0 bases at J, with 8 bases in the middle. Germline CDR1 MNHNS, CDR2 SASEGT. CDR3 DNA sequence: TGTGCCAGCAGTGAAAGGGGATTCTCTGGAAACACCATATATTTT. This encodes CASSERGFSGNTIYF.

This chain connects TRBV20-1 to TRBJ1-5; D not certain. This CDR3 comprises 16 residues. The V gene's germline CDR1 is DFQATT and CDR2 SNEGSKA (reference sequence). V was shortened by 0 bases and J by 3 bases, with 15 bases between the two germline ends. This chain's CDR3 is CSARDGGIGHNQPQHF. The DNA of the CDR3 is TGCAGTGCTAGAGATGGTGGGATCGGGCACAATCAGCCCCAGCATTTT.

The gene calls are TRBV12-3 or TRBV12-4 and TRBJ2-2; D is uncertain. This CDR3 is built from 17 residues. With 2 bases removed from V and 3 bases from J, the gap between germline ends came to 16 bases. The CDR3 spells CASSLILGLDDTGELFF. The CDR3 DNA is TGTGCCAGCAGTTTAATATTAGGGCTTGATGACACCGGGGAGCTGTTTTTT.

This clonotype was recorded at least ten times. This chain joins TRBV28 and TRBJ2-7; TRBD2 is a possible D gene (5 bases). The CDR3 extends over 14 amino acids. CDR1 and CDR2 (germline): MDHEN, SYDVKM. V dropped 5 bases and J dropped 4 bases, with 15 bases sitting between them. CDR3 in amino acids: CASSERGIVYEQYF. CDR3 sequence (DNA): TGTGCCAGCAGTGAGCGAGGGATCGTATACGAGCAGTACTTC. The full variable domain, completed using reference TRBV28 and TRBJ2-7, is DVKVTQSSRYLVKRTGEKVFLECVQDMDHENMFWYRQDPGLGLRLIYFSYDVKMKEKGDIPEGYSVSREKKERFSLILESASTNQTSMYLCASSERGIVYEQYFGPGTRLTVT.

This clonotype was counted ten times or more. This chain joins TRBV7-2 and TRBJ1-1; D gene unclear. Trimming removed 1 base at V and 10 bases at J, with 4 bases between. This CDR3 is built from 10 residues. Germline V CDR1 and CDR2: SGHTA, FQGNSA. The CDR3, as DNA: TGTGCCAGCAGCTTAGGCGGAGCTTTCTTT. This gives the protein CASSLGGAFF.

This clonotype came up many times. CDR3: CASSDATGGNIQYF. In nucleotides, the CDR3 is TGTGCCAGCAGTGACGCGACAGGGGGCAACATTCAGTACTTC. The V call is TRBV12-3 or TRBV12-4, the J call TRBJ2-4; 10 positions match TRBD1. J gave up 7 bases and V 5 bases, and 5 bases lay outside the gene matches. CDR3 length: 14 amino acids.

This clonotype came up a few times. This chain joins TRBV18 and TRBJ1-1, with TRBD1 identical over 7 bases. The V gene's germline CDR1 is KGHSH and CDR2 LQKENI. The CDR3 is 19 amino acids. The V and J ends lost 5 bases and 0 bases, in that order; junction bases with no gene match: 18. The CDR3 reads CASSSHRDSSPPMNTEAFF. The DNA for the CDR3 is TGTGCCAGCTCATCTCACCGGGACAGCTCACCCCCTATGAACACTGAAGCTTTCTTT.

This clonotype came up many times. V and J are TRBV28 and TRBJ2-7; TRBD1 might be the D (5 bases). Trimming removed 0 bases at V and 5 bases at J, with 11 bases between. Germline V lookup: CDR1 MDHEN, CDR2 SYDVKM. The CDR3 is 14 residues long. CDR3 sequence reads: CASSLWQGTHEQYF. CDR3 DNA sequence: TGTGCCAGCAGTTTATGGCAGGGTACCCACGAGCAGTACTTC. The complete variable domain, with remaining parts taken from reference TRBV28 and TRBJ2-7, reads DVKVTQSSRYLVKRTGEKVFLECVQDMDHENMFWYRQDPGLGLRLIYFSYDVKMKEKGDIPEGYSVSREKKERFSLILESASTNQTSMYLCASSLWQGTHEQYFGPGTRLTVT.

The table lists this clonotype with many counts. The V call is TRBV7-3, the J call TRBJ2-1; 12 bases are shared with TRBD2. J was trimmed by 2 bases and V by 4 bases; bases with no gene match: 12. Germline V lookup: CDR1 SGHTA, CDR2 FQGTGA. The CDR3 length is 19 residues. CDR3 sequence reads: CASSSVLAGGYSTYNEQFF. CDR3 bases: TGTGCCAGCAGCTCCGTCCTAGCGGGGGGGTATTCCACCTACAATGAGCAGTTCTTC.

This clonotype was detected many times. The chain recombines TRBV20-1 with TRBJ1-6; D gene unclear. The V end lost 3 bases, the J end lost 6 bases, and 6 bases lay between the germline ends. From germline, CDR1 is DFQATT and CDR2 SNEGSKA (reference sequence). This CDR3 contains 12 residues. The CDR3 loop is CSARDLNSPLHF. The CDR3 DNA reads TGCAGTGCTAGGGACCTTAATTCACCCCTCCACTTT.

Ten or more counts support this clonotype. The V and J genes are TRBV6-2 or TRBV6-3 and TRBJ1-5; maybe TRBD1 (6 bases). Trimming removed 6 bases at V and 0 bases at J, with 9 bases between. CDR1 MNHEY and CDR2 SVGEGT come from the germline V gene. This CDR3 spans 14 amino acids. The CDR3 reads CASSRDNSNQPQHF. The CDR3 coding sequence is TGTGCCAGCAGCCGGGACAATAGCAATCAGCCCCAGCATTTT.

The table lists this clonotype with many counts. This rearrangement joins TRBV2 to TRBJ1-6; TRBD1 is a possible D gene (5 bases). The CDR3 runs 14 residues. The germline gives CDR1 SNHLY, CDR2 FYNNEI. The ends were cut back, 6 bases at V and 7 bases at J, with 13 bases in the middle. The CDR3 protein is CASRGLMENSPLHF. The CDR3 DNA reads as TGTGCCAGCAGGGGACTGATGGAAAATTCACCCCTCCACTTT. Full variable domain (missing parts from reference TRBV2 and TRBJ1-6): EPEVTQTPSHQVTQMGQEVILRCVPISNHLYFYWYRQILGQKVEFLVSFYNNEISEKSEIFDDQFSVERPDGSNFTLKIRSTKLEDSAMYFCASRGLMENSPLHFGNGTRLTVT.

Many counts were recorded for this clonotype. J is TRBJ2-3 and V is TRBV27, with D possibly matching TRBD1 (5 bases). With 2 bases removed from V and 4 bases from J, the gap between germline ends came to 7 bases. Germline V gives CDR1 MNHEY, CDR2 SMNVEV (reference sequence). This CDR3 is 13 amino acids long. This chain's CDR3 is CASSLIGADTQYF. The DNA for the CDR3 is TGTGCCAGCAGTTTAATAGGGGCAGATACGCAGTATTTT.

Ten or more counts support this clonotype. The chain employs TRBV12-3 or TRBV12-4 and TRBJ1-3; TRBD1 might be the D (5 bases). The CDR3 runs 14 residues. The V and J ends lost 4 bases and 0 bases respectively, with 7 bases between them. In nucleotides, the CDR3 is TGTGCCAGCAGTTGGGGGATCTCTGGAAACACCATATATTTT. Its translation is CASSWGISGNTIYF.

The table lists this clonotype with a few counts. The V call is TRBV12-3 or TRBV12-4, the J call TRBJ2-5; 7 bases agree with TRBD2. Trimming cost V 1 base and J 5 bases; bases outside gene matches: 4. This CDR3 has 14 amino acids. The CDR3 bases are TGTGCCAGCAGTTTAGGGCGGGAGAGGGAGACCCAGTACTTC. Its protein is CASSLGRERETQYF.

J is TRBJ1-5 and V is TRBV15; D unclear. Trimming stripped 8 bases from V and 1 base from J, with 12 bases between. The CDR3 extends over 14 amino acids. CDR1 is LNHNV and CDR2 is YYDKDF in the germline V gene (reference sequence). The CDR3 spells CATSLGVSNQPQHF. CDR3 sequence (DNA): TGTGCCACCTCCCTGGGAGTAAGCAATCAGCCCCAGCATTTT.